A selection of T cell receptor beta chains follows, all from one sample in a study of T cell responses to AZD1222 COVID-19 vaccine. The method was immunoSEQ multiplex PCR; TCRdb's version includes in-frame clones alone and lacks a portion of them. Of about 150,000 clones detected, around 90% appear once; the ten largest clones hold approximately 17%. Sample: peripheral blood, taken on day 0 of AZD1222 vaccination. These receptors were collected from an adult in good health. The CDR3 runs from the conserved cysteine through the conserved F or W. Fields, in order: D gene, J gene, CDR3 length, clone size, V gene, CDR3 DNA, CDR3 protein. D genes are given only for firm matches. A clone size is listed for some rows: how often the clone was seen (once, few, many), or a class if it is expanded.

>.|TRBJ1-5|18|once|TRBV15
TGTGCCACCAGCAGAGATCTGTCGGTCGGGGTTAGGAATCAGCCCCAGCATTTT
CATSRDLSVGVRNQPQHF
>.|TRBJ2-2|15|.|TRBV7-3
TGTGCCAGCAGCCCCCAAGCAGCGAACACCGGGGAGCTGTTTTTT
CASSPQAANTGELFF
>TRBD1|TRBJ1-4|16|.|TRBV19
TGTGCCAGTAGTCCAGGGGGGACAAGCGGGAGTGAAAAACTGTTTTTT
CASSPGGTSGSEKLFF
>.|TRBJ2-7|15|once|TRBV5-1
TGCGCCAGCAGCTTGGTGACCGGGGGCTCCTACGAGCAGTACTTC
CASSLVTGGSYEQYF
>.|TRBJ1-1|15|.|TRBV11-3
TGTGCCAGCAGCTTATGGGTAGGGGCCGGCACTGAAGCTTTCTTT
CASSLWVGAGTEAFF
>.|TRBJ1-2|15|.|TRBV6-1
TGTGCCAGCAGTGAGAGGACAGAAACTAACTATGGCTACACCTTC
CASSERTETNYGYTF
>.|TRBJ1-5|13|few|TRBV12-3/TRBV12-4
TGTGCCACAGGGCTGGATAGCAATCAGCCCCAGCATTTT
CATGLDSNQPQHF
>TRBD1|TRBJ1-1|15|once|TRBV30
TGTGCCTGGAGTGGACAGGGTAGAGGGAACACTGAAGCTTTCTTT
CAWSGQGRGNTEAFF
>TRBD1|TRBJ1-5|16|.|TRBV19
TGTGCCAGTTCGCAATCGGCCAGGGGGCTCAATCAGCCCCAGCATTTT
CASSQSARGLNQPQHF
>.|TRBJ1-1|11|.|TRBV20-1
TGCAGTACGGGTAGGGCCTCTGAAGCTTTCTTT
CSTGRASEAFF
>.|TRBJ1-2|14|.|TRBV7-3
TGTGCCAGCAGCTTAAGGGGGGGAAACTATGGCTACACCTTC
CASSLRGGNYGYTF
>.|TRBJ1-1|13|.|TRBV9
TGTGCCAGCAGCGTAGAATCTAACACTGAAGCTTTCTTT
CASSVESNTEAFF
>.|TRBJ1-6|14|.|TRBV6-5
TGTGCCAGCTGCATCTTGTCATTAAATTCACCCCTCCACTTT
CASCILSLNSPLHF
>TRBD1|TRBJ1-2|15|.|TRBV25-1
TGTGCCAGCAGTGAATATAAGGGGGCTGGCTATGGCTACACCTTC
CASSEYKGAGYGYTF
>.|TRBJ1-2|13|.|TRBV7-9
TGTGCCAGCAGCTTCCCCTCTAACTATGGCTACACCTTC
CASSFPSNYGYTF
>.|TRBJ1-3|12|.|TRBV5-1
TGCGCCAGCAGCTTGGGCGCGGGCACCATATATTTT
CASSLGAGTIYF
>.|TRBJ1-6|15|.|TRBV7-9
TGTGCCAGCAGCCCCCCGGGATCCTATAATTCACCCCTCCACTTT
CASSPPGSYNSPLHF
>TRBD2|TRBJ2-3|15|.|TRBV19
TGTGCCAGTAGTCTCCTAGCGGGAGGCTTAGATACGCAGTATTTT
CASSLLAGGLDTQYF
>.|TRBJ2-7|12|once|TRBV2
TGTGCCAGCAGGGAGGGGGCGGGCGAGCAGTACTTC
CASREGAGEQYF
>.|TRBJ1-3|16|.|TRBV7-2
TGTGCCAGCAGCCGCCGGACACAAAGCTCTGGAAACACCATATATTTT
CASSRRTQSSGNTIYF
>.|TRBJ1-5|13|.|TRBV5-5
TGTGCCAGCAGCCCTCAGGGTAATCAGCCCCAGCATTTT
CASSPQGNQPQHF
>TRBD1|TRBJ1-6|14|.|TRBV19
TGTGCCAGTAGTATTCTGGACAGGGTCTCACCCCTCCACTTT
CASSILDRVSPLHF
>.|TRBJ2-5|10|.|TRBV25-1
TGTGCCAGCGCCCTGGAGACCCAGTACTTC
CASALETQYF
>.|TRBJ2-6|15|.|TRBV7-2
TGTGCCAGCAGCCCTCGGAGCTCTGGGGCCAACGTCCTGACTTTC
CASSPRSSGANVLTF
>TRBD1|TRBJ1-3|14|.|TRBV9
TGTGCCAGCAGCGCCGACAGGGCTGGAAACACCATATATTTT
CASSADRAGNTIYF
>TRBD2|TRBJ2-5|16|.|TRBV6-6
TGTGCCAGCAGTCTAGGGGGACTAGCGGTTCAAGAGACCCAGTACTTC
CASSLGGLAVQETQYF
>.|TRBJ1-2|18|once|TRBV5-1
TGCGCCAGCAGCCCCTTGGGCGTCCCTGGTTTTAGGGAGTGGGGCTACACCTTC
CASSPLGVPGFREWGYTF
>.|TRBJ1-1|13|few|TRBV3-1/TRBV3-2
TGTGCCAGCAGCCCTAGGGGAAGGACTGAAGCTTTCTTT
CASSPRGRTEAFF
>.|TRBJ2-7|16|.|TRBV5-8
TGTGCCAGCAGCTTGGCAGTGGTTTATAACACCTACGAGCAGTACTTC
CASSLAVVYNTYEQYF
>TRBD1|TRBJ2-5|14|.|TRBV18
TGTGCCAGCTCACTCGGGACAGGACAAGAGACCCAGTACTTC
CASSLGTGQETQYF
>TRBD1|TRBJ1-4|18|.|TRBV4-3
TGCGCCAGCAGCCACTACACCGGCACAGGGGGGTTCAGTGAAAAACTGTTTTTT
CASSHYTGTGGFSEKLFF
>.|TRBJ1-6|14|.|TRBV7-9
TGTGCCAGCAGCTTATTAGGGAGTCGTCCACCCCTCCACTTT
CASSLLGSRPPLHF
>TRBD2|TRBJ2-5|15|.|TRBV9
TGTGCCAGCAGCGTCGGACTAGCGGGGGGAGAGACCCAGTACTTC
CASSVGLAGGETQYF
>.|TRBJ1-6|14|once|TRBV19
TGTGCCAGTAGTATACCCAGGGCTGATTCACCCCTCCACTTT
CASSIPRADSPLHF
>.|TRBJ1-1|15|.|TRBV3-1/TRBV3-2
TGTGCCAGCAGCCACGCAAAACCGATGAACACTGAAGCTTTCTTT
CASSHAKPMNTEAFF
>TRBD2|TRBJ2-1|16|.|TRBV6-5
TGTGCCAGCAGTTACTTCGAGGGAGGGCCTAACAATGAGCAGTTCTTC
CASSYFEGGPNNEQFF
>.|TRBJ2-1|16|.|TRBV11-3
TGTGCCAGCAGCTTCCGAGACCTCCGCTCCTACAATGAGCAGTTCTTC
CASSFRDLRSYNEQFF
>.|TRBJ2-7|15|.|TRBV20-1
TGCAGTGCTAGTAGTGGGGGGGACAGTGGAGCCGAGCAGTACTTC
CSASSGGDSGAEQYF
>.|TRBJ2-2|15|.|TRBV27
TGTGCCAGCAGTTTGGGCCAGACAAACACCGGGGAGCTGTTTTTT
CASSLGQTNTGELFF
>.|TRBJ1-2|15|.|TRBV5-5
TGTGCCAGCAGCTTGGGAGTTCCGGGGGACTATGGCTACACCTTC
CASSLGVPGDYGYTF
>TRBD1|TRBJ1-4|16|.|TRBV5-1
TGCGCCAGCAGCTTGGTGGGGGAACAGGGGGCTGAAAAACTGTTTTTT
CASSLVGEQGAEKLFF
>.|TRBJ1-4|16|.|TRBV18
TGTGCCAGCTCACAACGGGGCATAAGGACGCGTGAAAAACTGTTTTTT
CASSQRGIRTREKLFF
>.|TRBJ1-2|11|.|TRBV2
TGTGCCAGCAGAGGCTTCTATGGCTACACCTTC
CASRGFYGYTF